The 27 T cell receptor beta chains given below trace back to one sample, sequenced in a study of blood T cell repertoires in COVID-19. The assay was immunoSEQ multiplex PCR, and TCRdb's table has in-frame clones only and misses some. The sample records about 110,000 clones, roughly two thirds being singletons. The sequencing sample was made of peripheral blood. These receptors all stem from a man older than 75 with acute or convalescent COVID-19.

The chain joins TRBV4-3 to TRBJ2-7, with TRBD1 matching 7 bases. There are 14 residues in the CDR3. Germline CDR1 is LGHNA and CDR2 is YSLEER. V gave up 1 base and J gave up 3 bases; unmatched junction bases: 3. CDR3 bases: TGCGCCAGCAGCCAAGCACAGGGGATCTACGAGCAGTACTTC. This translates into CASSQAQGIYEQYF.

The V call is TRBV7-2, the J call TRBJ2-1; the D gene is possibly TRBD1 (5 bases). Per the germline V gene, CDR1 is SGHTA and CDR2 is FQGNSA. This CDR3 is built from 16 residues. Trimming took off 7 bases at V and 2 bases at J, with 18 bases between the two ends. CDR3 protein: CASNSGQLKTYNEQFF. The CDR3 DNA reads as TGTGCCAGCAACTCAGGGCAACTAAAAACCTACAATGAGCAGTTCTTC.

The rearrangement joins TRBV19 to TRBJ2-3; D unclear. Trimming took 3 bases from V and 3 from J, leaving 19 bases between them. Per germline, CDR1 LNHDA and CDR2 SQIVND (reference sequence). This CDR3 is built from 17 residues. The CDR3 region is CASSISPQVFPTDTQYF. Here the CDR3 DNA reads TGTGCCAGTAGTATCTCCCCACAAGTATTCCCAACAGATACGCAGTATTTT.

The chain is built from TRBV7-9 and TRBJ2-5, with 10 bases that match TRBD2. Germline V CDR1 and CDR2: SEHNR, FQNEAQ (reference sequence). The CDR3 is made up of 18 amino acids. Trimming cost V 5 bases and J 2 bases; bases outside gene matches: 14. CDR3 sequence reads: CASSDRTSGLTIQETQYF. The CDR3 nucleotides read TGTGCCAGCAGCGATCGGACTAGCGGCTTAACGATTCAAGAGACCCAGTACTTC.

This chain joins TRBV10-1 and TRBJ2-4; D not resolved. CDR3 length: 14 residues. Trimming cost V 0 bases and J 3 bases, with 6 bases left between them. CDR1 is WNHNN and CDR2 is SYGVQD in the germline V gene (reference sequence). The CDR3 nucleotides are TGCGCCAGCAGTGAGTCCCCCAGCAAAAACATTCAGTACTTC. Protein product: CASSESPSKNIQYF.

CDR3 in amino acids: CASSVQGASGNTIYF. Written as DNA, the CDR3 is TGTGCCAGCAGCGTACAGGGGGCATCTGGAAACACCATATATTTT. The gene calls are TRBV9 and TRBJ1-3; 8 nucleotides align to TRBD1. Germline CDR1 and CDR2: SGDLS and YYNGEE. The ends lost 1 base at V and 1 base at J; junction bases unmatched: 1. This CDR3 spans 15 amino acids.

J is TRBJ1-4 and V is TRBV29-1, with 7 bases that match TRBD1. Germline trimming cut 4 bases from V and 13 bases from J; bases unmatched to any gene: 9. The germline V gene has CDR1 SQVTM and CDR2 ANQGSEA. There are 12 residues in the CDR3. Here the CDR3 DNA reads TGCAGCGTTGGCGGAGGGGGCTTCGGACTGTTTTTT. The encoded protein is CSVGGGGFGLFF.

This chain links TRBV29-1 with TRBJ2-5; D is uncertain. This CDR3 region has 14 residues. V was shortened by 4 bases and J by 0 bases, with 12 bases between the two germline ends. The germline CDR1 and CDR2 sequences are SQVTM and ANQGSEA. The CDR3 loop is CSVGSPRYQETQYF. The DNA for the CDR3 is TGCAGCGTTGGGAGCCCCCGGTACCAAGAGACCCAGTACTTC. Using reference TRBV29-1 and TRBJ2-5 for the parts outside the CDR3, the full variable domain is SAVISQKPSRDICQRGTSLTIQCQVDSQVTMMFWYRQQPGQSLTLIATANQGSEATYESGFVIDKFPISRPNLTFSTLTVSNMSPEDSSIYLCSVGSPRYQETQYFGPGTRLLVL.

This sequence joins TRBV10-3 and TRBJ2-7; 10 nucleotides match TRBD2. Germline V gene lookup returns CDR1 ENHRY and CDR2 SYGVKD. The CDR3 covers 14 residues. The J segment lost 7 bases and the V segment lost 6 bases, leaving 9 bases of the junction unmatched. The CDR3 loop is CAISGTSGMEEQYF. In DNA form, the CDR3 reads TGTGCCATCAGCGGTACTAGCGGGATGGAGGAGCAGTACTTC.

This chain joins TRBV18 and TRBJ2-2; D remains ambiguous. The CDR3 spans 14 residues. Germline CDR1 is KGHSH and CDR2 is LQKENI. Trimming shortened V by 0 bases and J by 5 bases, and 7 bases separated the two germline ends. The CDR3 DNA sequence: TGTGCCAGCTCACCACCTACCAGAACCGGGGAGCTGTTTTTT. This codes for CASSPPTRTGELFF.

Here the CDR3 DNA reads TGTGCCAGCAGCCAAGCCGCAGACAGGGCGGATACGCAGTATTTT. Its protein is CASSQAADRADTQYF. The chain joins TRBV14 to TRBJ2-3; 7 nucleotides match TRBD1. Germline V CDR1 and CDR2: SGHDN, FVKESK. The J segment lost 6 bases and the V segment lost 1 base, leaving 7 bases of the junction unmatched. This CDR3 is built from 15 residues.

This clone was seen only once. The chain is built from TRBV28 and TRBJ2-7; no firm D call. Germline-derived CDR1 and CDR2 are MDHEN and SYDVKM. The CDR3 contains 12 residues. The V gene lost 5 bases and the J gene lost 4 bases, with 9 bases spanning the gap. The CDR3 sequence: CASSRDWYEQYF. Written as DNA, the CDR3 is TGTGCCAGCAGTCGCGACTGGTACGAGCAGTACTTC.

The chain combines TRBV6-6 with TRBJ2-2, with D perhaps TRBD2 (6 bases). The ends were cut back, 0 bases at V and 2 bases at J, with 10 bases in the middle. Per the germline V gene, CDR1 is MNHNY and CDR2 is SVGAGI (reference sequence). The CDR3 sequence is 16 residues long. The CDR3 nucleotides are TGTGCCAGCAGTTACTCATCGGGGGACAACACCGGGGAGCTGTTTTTT. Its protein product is CASSYSSGDNTGELFF.

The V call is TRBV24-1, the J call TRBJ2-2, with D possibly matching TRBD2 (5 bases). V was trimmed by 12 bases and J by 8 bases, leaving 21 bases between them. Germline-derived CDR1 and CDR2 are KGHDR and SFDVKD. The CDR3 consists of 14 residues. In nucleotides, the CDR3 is TGTGCCTGCCAAAAAGAAGGCCGAGGGGGGGAGCTGTTTTTT. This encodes CACQKEGRGGELFF.

DNA of the CDR3: TGCGCCAGCAGCCAAGATGGGACAGGAGGGGGGGAAAAACTGTTTTTT. As protein: CASSQDGTGGGEKLFF. This sequence joins TRBV4-3 and TRBJ1-4; 8 bases map to TRBD1. Germline V lookup: CDR1 LGHNA, CDR2 YSLEER. This CDR3 contains 16 residues. The ends lost 0 bases at V and 8 bases at J; junction bases unmatched: 8.

The CDR3, as DNA: TGTGCCATCAGTGAGGCTCGCGGGAGGTCAGATACGCAGTATTTT. Protein: CAISEARGRSDTQYF. The chain is built from TRBV10-3 and TRBJ2-3, with 8 positions matching TRBD2. Germline lookup yields CDR1 ENHRY and CDR2 SYGVKD. CDR3 size: 15 residues. V shed 2 bases and J 4 bases; nucleotides not matched to a gene: 5.

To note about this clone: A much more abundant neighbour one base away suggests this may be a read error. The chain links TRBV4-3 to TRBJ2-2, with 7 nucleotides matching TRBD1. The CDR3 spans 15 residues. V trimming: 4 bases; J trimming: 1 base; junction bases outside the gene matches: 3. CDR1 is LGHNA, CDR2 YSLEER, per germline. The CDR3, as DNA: TGCGCCAGCAGCCCGGGACAGCTGAACACCGGGGAGCTGTTTTTT. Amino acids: CASSPGQLNTGELFF.

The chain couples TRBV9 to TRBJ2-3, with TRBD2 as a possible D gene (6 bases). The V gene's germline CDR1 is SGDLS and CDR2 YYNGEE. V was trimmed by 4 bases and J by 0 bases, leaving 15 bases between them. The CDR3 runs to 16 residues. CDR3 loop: CASSTGRRGSTDTQYF. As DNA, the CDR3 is TGTGCCAGCAGCACCGGACGTCGGGGGAGCACAGATACGCAGTATTTT.

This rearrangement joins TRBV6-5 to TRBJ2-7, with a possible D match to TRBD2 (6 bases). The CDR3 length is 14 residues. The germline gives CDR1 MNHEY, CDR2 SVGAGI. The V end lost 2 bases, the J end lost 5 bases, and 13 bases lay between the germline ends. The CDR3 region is CASSYRDWKDEQYF. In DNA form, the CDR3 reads TGTGCCAGCAGTTACCGGGACTGGAAAGACGAGCAGTACTTC.

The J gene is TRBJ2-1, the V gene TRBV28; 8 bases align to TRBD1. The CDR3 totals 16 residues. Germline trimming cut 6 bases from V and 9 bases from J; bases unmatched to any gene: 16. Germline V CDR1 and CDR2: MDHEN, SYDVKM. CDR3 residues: CASSQEDRALWAEQFF. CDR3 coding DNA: TGTGCCAGCAGCCAAGAGGACAGGGCGCTTTGGGCTGAGCAGTTCTTC.

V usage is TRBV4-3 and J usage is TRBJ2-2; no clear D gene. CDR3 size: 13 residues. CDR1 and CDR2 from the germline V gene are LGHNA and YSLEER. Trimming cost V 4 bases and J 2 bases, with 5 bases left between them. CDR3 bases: TGCGCCAGCAGCCTACTCAACACCGGGGAGCTGTTTTTT. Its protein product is CASSLLNTGELFF.

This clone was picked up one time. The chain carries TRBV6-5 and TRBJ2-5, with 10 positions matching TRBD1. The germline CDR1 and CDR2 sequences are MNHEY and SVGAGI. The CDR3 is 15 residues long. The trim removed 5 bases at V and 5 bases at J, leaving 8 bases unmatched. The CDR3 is CASSPGQGVMETQYF. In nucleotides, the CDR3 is TGTGCCAGCAGTCCCGGACAGGGGGTTATGGAGACCCAGTACTTC.

The DNA of the CDR3 is TGTGCCAGCAGTCGTGCTAAGGCTAGCGGAGACAATGAGCAGTTCTTC. It codes for CASSRAKASGDNEQFF. V gene TRBV28 combines with J gene TRBJ2-1, with 7 bases fitting TRBD2. V dropped 5 bases and J dropped 5; count of bases not matched to a gene: 12. Germline values: CDR1 MDHEN, CDR2 SYDVKM. This CDR3 contains 16 residues.

The CDR3 is CASSSSSYEQYF. The CDR3 region has the DNA TGTGCCAGCAGCTCCTCGTCCTACGAGCAGTACTTC. The V gene is TRBV5-5, the J gene TRBJ2-7; D remains ambiguous. The CDR3 contains 12 residues. The V end lost 3 bases, the J end lost 1 base, and 5 bases lay between the germline ends. Germline CDR1 and CDR2: SGHKS and YYEKEE (reference sequence).

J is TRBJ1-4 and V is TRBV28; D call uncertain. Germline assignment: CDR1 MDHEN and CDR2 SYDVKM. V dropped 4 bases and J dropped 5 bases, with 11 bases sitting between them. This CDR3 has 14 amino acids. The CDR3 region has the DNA TGTGCCAGCAGTTGGACTGTTCAAAATGAAAAACTGTTTTTT. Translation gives CASSWTVQNEKLFF.

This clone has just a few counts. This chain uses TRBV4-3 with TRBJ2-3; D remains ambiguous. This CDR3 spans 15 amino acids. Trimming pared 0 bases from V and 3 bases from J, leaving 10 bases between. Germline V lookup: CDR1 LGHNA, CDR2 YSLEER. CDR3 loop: CASSQDTPATDTQYF. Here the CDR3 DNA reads TGCGCCAGCAGCCAAGATACCCCCGCGACAGATACGCAGTATTTT.

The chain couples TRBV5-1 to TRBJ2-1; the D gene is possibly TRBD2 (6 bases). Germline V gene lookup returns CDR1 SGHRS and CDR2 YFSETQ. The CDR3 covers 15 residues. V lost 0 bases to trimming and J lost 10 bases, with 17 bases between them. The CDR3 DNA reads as TGCGCCAGCAGCTTGGATAGACTAGTTGGAGACGAGCAGTTCTTC. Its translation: CASSLDRLVGDEQFF.